The 24 T cell receptor beta chains listed next were all sequenced from one sample in a study of radiation and T cells in renal cell carcinoma. Time point specified: baseline pretreatment blood. Treatment noted: 15 Gy SBRT to primary tumor, nephrectomy 4 weeks later. This table comes from immunoSEQ multiplex PCR, and its TCRdb copy is limited to in-frame clones, with some not included. The sample includes around 94,000 clones, around 88% seen only once; the top ten take 7% to 9%. The input for sequencing was blood, taken from a patient whose treatment included radiotherapy and nephrectomy. These receptors originate from a man in his forties or fifties with renal cell carcinoma.

The J gene is TRBJ1-2, the V gene TRBV5-1; 7 bases are a match to TRBD1. V gave up 3 bases and J gave up 3 bases; unmatched junction bases: 8. Germline CDR1 and CDR2: SGHRS and YFSETQ. This CDR3 is built from 15 residues. CDR3 DNA sequence: TGCGCCAGCAGCTCGACAGGGAGTGGGGACTATGGCTACACCTTC. Translating it yields CASSSTGSGDYGYTF.

This chain links TRBV4-3 with TRBJ1-6, with D uncertain. The CDR3 is 17 amino acids. Germline CDR1 and CDR2: LGHNA and YSLEER. The V gene lost 0 bases and the J gene lost 11 bases, with 20 bases spanning the gap. CDR3 amino acids: CASSQDLVSRGSAPLHF. The CDR3 DNA reads TGCGCCAGCAGCCAAGATCTTGTAAGTCGGGGAAGCGCACCCCTCCACTTT.

The V gene is TRBV27, the J gene TRBJ1-4; unclear D gene. CDR1 and CDR2 from the germline V gene are MNHEY and SMNVEV (reference sequence). The CDR3 sequence is 14 residues long. The V gene lost 5 bases and the J gene lost 8 bases, with 15 bases spanning the gap. CDR3 loop: CASSRGPILEKLFF. In DNA form, the CDR3 reads TGTGCCAGCAGTCGAGGACCTATTCTCGAAAAACTGTTTTTT.

This sequence joins TRBV28 and TRBJ1-1; 9 bases agree with TRBD1. Germline V gene sequence: CDR1 MDHEN, CDR2 SYDVKM. J was trimmed by 4 bases and V by 6 bases; bases with no gene match: 6. CDR3 length: 14 residues. The CDR3: CASSVTGGSTEAFF. CDR3 nucleotide sequence: TGTGCCAGCAGCGTGACAGGGGGTTCCACTGAAGCTTTCTTT.

V is TRBV4-1 and J is TRBJ1-1, with D possibly matching TRBD1 (5 bases). Trimming removed 1 base from V and 5 bases from J, with 20 bases in between. The germline CDR1 and CDR2 sequences are MGHRA and YSYEKL. This CDR3 contains 17 residues. CDR3: CASSQVGTLTKETEAFF. The CDR3 bases are TGCGCCAGCAGCCAAGTGGGGACCCTAACAAAGGAAACTGAAGCTTTCTTT.

The chain joins TRBV4-3 to TRBJ1-2; 7 positions match TRBD1. The CDR3 totals 14 residues. Germline trimming cut 0 bases from V and 8 bases from J; bases unmatched to any gene: 6. Germline V gene lookup returns CDR1 LGHNA and CDR2 YSLEER. The CDR3 DNA reads TGCGCCAGCAGCCAAGATGAGACAGGGTACGGCTACACCTTC. It translates to CASSQDETGYGYTF.

The J gene is TRBJ2-1, the V gene TRBV5-1; D is possibly TRBD1 (6 bases). Trimming pared 0 bases from V and 3 bases from J, leaving 10 bases between. The germline V gene encodes CDR1 SGHRS and CDR2 YFSETQ. This CDR3 has 15 residues. The CDR3: CASSLAGTNYNEQFF. The CDR3 DNA follows: TGCGCCAGCAGCTTGGCTGGGACAAACTACAATGAGCAGTTCTTC.

This chain uses TRBV5-4 with TRBJ2-1; D is perhaps TRBD2 (6 bases). The germline gives CDR1 SGHNT, CDR2 YYREEE (reference sequence). The CDR3 is 15 residues long. V was cut by 5 bases and J by 6 bases, with 18 bases left in between. The DNA for the CDR3 is TGTGCCAGCAGGGAAGCGGGTGACGTTACCAATGAGCAGTTCTTC. Protein: CASREAGDVTNEQFF.

This clone was picked up one time. The chain uses TRBV7-8 and TRBJ1-5; 7 nucleotides line up with TRBD1. The germline V gene has CDR1 SGHVS and CDR2 FQNEAQ. This CDR3 has 16 residues. The V and J ends lost 2 bases and 2 bases, in that order; junction bases with no gene match: 6. The DNA of the CDR3 is TGTGCCAGCAGCTTAAGACAGGGTACTGGCAATCAGCCCCAGCATTTT. Its translation: CASSLRQGTGNQPQHF.

The rearrangement joins TRBV5-1 to TRBJ2-5; TRBD2 agrees at 10 bases. The CDR3 has 15 residues. The J segment lost 3 bases and the V segment lost 4 bases, leaving 6 bases of the junction unmatched. In germline, CDR1 is SGHRS, CDR2 YFSETQ. The CDR3 DNA reads TGCGCCAGCAGCCCCCTAGCGGGAGATGAAGAGACCCAGTACTTC. It is translated as CASSPLAGDEETQYF.

The sample holds one count of this clone. The chain joins TRBV30 to TRBJ2-1; D may be TRBD2 (5 bases). CDR3 length: 11 amino acids. Per germline, CDR1 GTSNPN and CDR2 SVGIG (reference sequence). Trimming took off 8 bases at V and 3 bases at J, with 8 bases between the two ends. The CDR3: CARGVYNEQFF. The CDR3 coding sequence is TGTGCCCGGGGTGTCTACAATGAGCAGTTCTTC.

The gene calls are TRBV4-1 and TRBJ1-4; 8 positions agree with TRBD1. The CDR3 consists of 14 residues. Germline lookup yields CDR1 MGHRA and CDR2 YSYEKL. Trimming cost V 4 bases and J 8 bases; bases outside gene matches: 6. The CDR3, as DNA: TGCGCCAGCAGCCCCGGGACAGGAAGGGAAAAACTGTTTTTT. It codes for CASSPGTGREKLFF.

V is TRBV2 and J is TRBJ2-1; D is possibly TRBD1 (6 bases). Germline CDR1 SNHLY, CDR2 FYNNEI. The CDR3 sequence is 15 residues long. Trimming stripped 2 bases from V and 5 bases from J, with 13 bases between. Written as DNA, the CDR3 is TGTGCCAGCAGTGAACAGGGGATGGTAAACAATGAGCAGTTCTTC. Translated, it gives CASSEQGMVNNEQFF.

The chain couples TRBV7-2 to TRBJ2-3, with TRBD2 matching 9 bases. V lost 5 bases, J lost 5 bases, and 14 bases stayed unmatched. The germline V gene has CDR1 SGHTA and CDR2 FQGNSA. The CDR3 loop spans 17 amino acids. In nucleotides, the CDR3 is TGTGCCAGCAGCACCTTCGGGCGGGGGGGCCCTGAAGATACGCAGTATTTT. Translating gives CASSTFGRGGPEDTQYF.

The sample holds one count of this clone. The chain employs TRBV11-1 and TRBJ2-7; TRBD1 matches 9 bases. This CDR3 is 16 amino acids long. Unmatched junction bases numbered 14, after V lost 5 bases and J lost 6 bases. CDR1 and CDR2 (germline): SGHAT, FQDESV (reference sequence). The CDR3 coding sequence is TGTGCCAGCAGCCCACCCGACAGGGGGGTAGTGGTCGAGCAGTACTTC. This sequence encodes CASSPPDRGVVVEQYF. Supplemented by reference TRBV11-1 and TRBJ2-7, the full variable domain reads EAEVAQSPRYKITEKSQAVAFWCDPISGHATLYWYRQILGQGPELLVQFQDESVVDDSQLPKDRFSAERLKGVDSTLKIQPAELGDSAMYLCASSPPDRGVVVEQYFGPGTRLTVT.

The chain couples TRBV9 to TRBJ2-3, with D perhaps TRBD2 (6 bases). The V end was cut by 0 bases, the J end by 3 bases, with 11 bases between. The CDR3 totals 15 residues. Germline CDR1 reads SGDLS; CDR2 reads YYNGEE. This CDR3 is CASSVGVGSTDTQYF. In DNA, the CDR3 is TGTGCCAGCAGCGTAGGCGTCGGGAGTACAGATACGCAGTATTTT.

In its sample, this clone was seen a few times. The chain joins TRBV2 to TRBJ2-5; no firm D call. Germline V lookup: CDR1 SNHLY, CDR2 FYNNEI. Trimming removed 5 bases from V and 3 bases from J, with 7 bases in between. This CDR3 is built from 12 residues. For the CDR3, the DNA is TGTGCCAGCAGTACTCCAGAAGAGACCCAGTACTTC. As protein: CASSTPEETQYF. The complete variable domain, with remaining parts taken from reference TRBV2 and TRBJ2-5, reads EPEVTQTPSHQVTQMGQEVILRCVPISNHLYFYWYRQILGQKVEFLVSFYNNEISEKSEIFDDQFSVERPDGSNFTLKIRSTKLEDSAMYFCASSTPEETQYFGPGTRLLVL.

The rearrangement uses TRBV6-1 and TRBJ1-1; 7 positions agree with TRBD1. The CDR3 length is 12 residues. The trim removed 4 bases at V and 11 bases at J, leaving 7 bases unmatched. Germline V gene lookup returns CDR1 MNHNS and CDR2 SASEGT. CDR3: CASSVKDREAFF. The CDR3 coding sequence is TGTGCCAGCAGTGTCAAAGACAGGGAGGCTTTCTTT.

The chain couples TRBV2 to TRBJ2-5; TRBD1 matches at 7 bases. The better agreement between TRBJ2-7 and the DNA end casts doubt on the J call. Germline CDR1 and CDR2: SNHLY and FYNNEI. The CDR3 runs to 14 residues. The CDR3 sequence: CASSNRGWAYEQYF. The CDR3 nucleotides read TGTGCCAGCAGTAACAGGGGATGGGCCTACGAGCAGTACTTC.

This rearrangement joins TRBV25-1 to TRBJ2-6; 8 positions agree with TRBD2. V gave up 3 bases and J gave up 0 bases; unmatched junction bases: 7. The CDR3 totals 18 residues. The V gene's germline CDR1 is MGHDK and CDR2 SYGVNS. CDR3 region: CASSDWSSGPSGANVLTF. CDR3 coding DNA: TGTGCCAGCAGTGATTGGTCTAGCGGGCCCTCTGGGGCCAACGTCCTGACTTTC. The full variable domain, with the rest looked up from reference TRBV25-1 and TRBJ2-6, is EADIYQTPRYLVIGTGKKITLECSQTMGHDKMYWYQQDPGMELHLIHYSYGVNSTEKGDLSSESTVSRIRTEHFPLTLESARPSHTSQYLCASSDWSSGPSGANVLTFGAGSRLTVL.

The V call is TRBV4-2, the J call TRBJ2-5; D is undetermined. The V and J ends lost 1 base and 2 bases respectively, with 11 bases between them. Germline V gene data show CDR1 as LGHNA and CDR2 as YNFKEQ. This CDR3 region has 15 residues. As DNA, the CDR3 is TGTGCCAGCAGCCAAGTTTATCAGAGTCAAGAGACCCAGTACTTC. Protein sequence: CASSQVYQSQETQYF.

The V gene is TRBV7-2, the J gene TRBJ1-1, with unresolved D. CDR1 is SGHTA and CDR2 is FQGNSA in the germline V gene. The V gene lost 3 bases and the J gene lost 1 base, with 6 bases spanning the gap. This CDR3 spans 13 amino acids. CDR3 sequence reads: CASSLDTNTEAFF. As DNA, the CDR3 is TGTGCCAGCAGCTTGGATACGAACACTGAAGCTTTCTTT.

The chain is built from TRBV7-8 and TRBJ1-1; no reliable D call. CDR3 length: 14 residues. The V gene's germline CDR1 is SGHVS and CDR2 FQNEAQ. V was pared by 3 bases and J by 1 base, with 9 bases between. CDR3 residues: CASSFQSGNTEAFF. DNA for the CDR3: TGTGCCAGCAGCTTCCAATCAGGGAACACTGAAGCTTTCTTT.

This clone occurred once. The gene calls are TRBV9 and TRBJ2-7; D may be TRBD2 (6 bases). CDR1 is SGDLS, CDR2 YYNGEE, per germline. The V end was cut by 0 bases, the J end by 3 bases, with 13 bases between. This CDR3 region has 15 residues. The CDR3 loop is CASSVGGGPLYEQYF. In DNA, the CDR3 is TGTGCCAGCAGCGTAGGCGGAGGGCCCCTCTACGAGCAGTACTTC.